These 8 T cell receptor beta chains share one sample of origin, sequenced in a study of T cells in Graves' hyperthyroidism and ophthalmopathy. Regions amplified from RNA transcripts were the TCR beta CDR3 regions. The HTBI primer set was used in a first-round RT-PCR of the TCR CDR3. TCRdb recomputed calls from the multiplex PCR reads with MiXCR, one row per CDR3 protein. The top ten hold approximately 9.1% of the sample, which has 50,000 to 60,000 distinct CDR3 sequences, roughly 50% seen once. Sequencing used blood. The receptors stem from a woman aged 45-65 years with Graves' ophthalmopathy.

To note about this clonotype: A much bigger clone sits one base away, suggesting this may be a read error. V is TRBV3-1 and J is TRBJ1-2; 7 bases are shared with TRBD1. The CDR3 loop spans 15 amino acids. Trimming took 4 bases from V and 4 from J; bases not matched to a gene: 9. The germline V gene has CDR1 LGHDT and CDR2 YNNKEL (reference sequence). Here the CDR3 reads CASSPESGQPYGYTF. The DNA for the CDR3 is TGTGCCAGCAGCCCAGAATCGGGACAGCCCTATGGCTACACCTTC. The whole variable domain, remainder taken from reference TRBV3-1 and TRBJ1-2, is DTAVSQTPKYLVTQMGNDKSIKCEQNLGHDTMYWYKQDSKKFLKIMFSYNNKELIINETVPNRFSPKSPDKAHLNLHINSLELGDSAVYFCASSPESGQPYGYTFGSGTRLTVV.

A few counts support this clonotype. The gene calls are TRBV7-8 and TRBJ2-7; 8 positions agree with TRBD1. Germline V gives CDR1 SGHVS, CDR2 FQNEAQ. V dropped 8 bases and J dropped 3; count of bases not matched to a gene: 21. This CDR3 is built from 18 residues. The CDR3 spells CASSPPLGRQGTGYEQYF. CDR3 bases: TGTGCCAGCTCACCACCTCTGGGTCGACAGGGGACCGGCTACGAGCAGTACTTC.

The chain couples TRBV28 to TRBJ1-2; 9 bases are a match to TRBD1. The CDR3 extends over 12 amino acids. CDR1 is MDHEN, CDR2 SYDVKM, per germline. V lost 5 bases to trimming and J lost 8 bases; unmatched junction nucleotides: 3. CDR3 DNA: TGTGCCAGCAGTCCGACAGGGGGGGGCTACACCTTC. Its protein is CASSPTGGGYTF.

At least ten counts were recorded for this clonotype. The gene calls are TRBV5-6 and TRBJ2-7, with unresolved D. Deletions cut 4 bases from V and 3 bases from J, with 8 bases between. Germline-derived CDR1 and CDR2 are SGHDT and YYEEEE. This CDR3 is built from 12 residues. CDR3 sequence: CASSTTDYEQYF. CDR3 DNA: TGTGCCAGCAGCACCACAGACTACGAGCAGTACTTC.

This clonotype was recorded many times. This sequence joins TRBV12-3 or TRBV12-4 and TRBJ1-2; TRBD1 might be the D (5 bases). Trimming cost V 3 bases and J 4 bases, with 12 bases left between them. The CDR3 is 14 residues long. The CDR3 loop reads CASSLGRRGYGYTF. The CDR3 DNA reads TGTGCCAGCAGTTTGGGGCGGAGGGGCTATGGCTACACCTTC.

The CDR3 region is CASSPWDGNYEQYF. DNA of the CDR3: TGTGCCAGCAGCCCTTGGGACGGAAACTACGAGCAGTACTTC. V gene TRBV7-8 combines with J gene TRBJ2-7, with D perhaps matching TRBD1 or TRBD2 (5 bases each). The V end lost 5 bases, the J end lost 3 bases, and 14 bases lay between the germline ends. CDR3 length equals 14 residues. The germline V gene encodes CDR1 SGHVS and CDR2 FQNEAQ.

This clonotype came up many times. The J gene is TRBJ1-5, the V gene TRBV5-1; unclear D gene. This CDR3 is built from 15 residues. V shed 4 bases and J shed 5 bases, with 16 bases lying between them. The germline gives CDR1 SGHRS, CDR2 YFSETQ. CDR3 loop: CASSPGGGSYQPQHF. CDR3 coding DNA: TGCGCCAGCAGCCCAGGTGGTGGTAGTTATCAGCCCCAGCATTTT.

This clonotype was picked up many times. Being one base from a much bigger clone, this may be a read error. The chain carries TRBV7-2 and TRBJ2-7; 10 bases match TRBD2. The CDR3 is 16 residues long. From germline, CDR1 is SGHTA and CDR2 FQGNSA. CDR3 region: CAGSLPSSGSTYEQYF. DNA of the CDR3: TGTGCCGGCAGCTTACCCTCTAGCGGGAGTACCTACGAGCAGTACTTC.